A single sample gave rise to the 27 T cell receptor beta chains below, sequenced in a study of shared clonotypes between healthy human individuals. Repertoires were generated with immunoSEQ multiplex PCR, while TCRdb's copy carries only in-frame clones and drops some. The sample lists around 1,900,000 clones, 80% to 95% occurring once. Naivety among CD8 cells was defined by CD45RO negativity and positive CCR7 selection, thereby excluding terminally differentiated effector memory CD45RA+ cells. The specimen was naive CD8+ T cells from PBMCs. The receptors shown here come from a man between 18 and 29 years old in good health. Some clones in this sample may be carry-over from other donors' samples.

This sequence joins TRBV15 and TRBJ2-1; 10 nucleotides align to TRBD1. Germline CDR1 is LNHNV and CDR2 is YYDKDF (reference sequence). The trim removed 3 bases at V and 9 bases at J, leaving 11 bases unmatched. This CDR3 is 16 amino acids long. DNA for the CDR3: TGTGCCACCAGCAGGGGGGCGGAGACAGGGGGCCCTGAGCAGTTCTTC. It codes for CATSRGAETGGPEQFF.

The chain uses TRBV4-2 and TRBJ2-7; no reliable D call. The CDR3 totals 14 residues. Trimming shortened V by 0 bases and J by 5 bases, and 11 bases separated the two germline ends. The germline gives CDR1 LGHNA, CDR2 YNFKEQ. The CDR3 region has the DNA TGTGCCAGCAGCCAAGATGGGGATCTCGACGAGCAGTACTTC. This translates into CASSQDGDLDEQYF.

The chain employs TRBV19 and TRBJ2-7; TRBD1 agrees at 9 bases. This CDR3 region has 15 residues. The germline V gene has CDR1 LNHDA and CDR2 SQIVND (reference sequence). The V gene end was trimmed by 6 bases and the J gene end by 4 bases; junction bases not matched to a gene: 10. CDR3 in DNA: TGTGCCAGTAGCACTGCCGGGACAGGGATTTACGAGCAGTACTTC. Its protein product is CASSTAGTGIYEQYF.

The chain recombines TRBV2 with TRBJ1-2, with 8 bases fitting TRBD1. The CDR3 has 16 amino acids. Germline CDR1 reads SNHLY; CDR2 reads FYNNEI. The ends lost 3 bases at V and 2 bases at J; junction bases unmatched: 8. The CDR3 reads CASSDRAGDRNYGYTF. The CDR3 DNA is TGTGCCAGCAGTGATAGGGCAGGGGACAGGAACTATGGCTACACCTTC.

The V call is TRBV27, the J call TRBJ2-7; possible D gene TRBD2, 7 bases. The CDR3 spans 15 residues. The V end was cut by 5 bases, the J end by 5 bases, with 19 bases between. Per germline, CDR1 MNHEY and CDR2 SMNVEV (reference sequence). CDR3 region: CASSLIGGRLDEQYF. CDR3 nucleotides: TGTGCCAGCAGTCTCATCGGGGGGCGACTGGACGAGCAGTACTTC.

J is TRBJ1-4 and V is TRBV7-9; no clear D gene. CDR1 and CDR2 from the germline V gene are SEHNR and FQNEAQ (reference sequence). V was cut by 1 base and J by 5 bases, with 11 bases left in between. The CDR3 is made up of 15 amino acids. The CDR3 coding sequence is TGTGCCAGCAGCTTAGGGATAGAGAGGAATGAAAAACTGTTTTTT. The encoded protein is CASSLGIERNEKLFF.

Remarks on this clone: A much larger clonotype is one base distant, so this may be a read error. This chain uses TRBV30 with TRBJ1-2; D unclear. Per germline, CDR1 GTSNPN and CDR2 SVGIG (reference sequence). CDR3 length: 13 residues. DNA of the CDR3: TGTGCCCGGAGTGTCGTGGGCCCCTATGGCTACACCTTC. Residues: CARSVVGPYGYTF.

The rearrangement links TRBV4-3 to TRBJ2-4, with 10 nucleotides matching TRBD2. V was pared by 7 bases and J by 1 base, with 10 bases of the junction left unmatched. The CDR3 has 17 amino acids. Germline V gene data show CDR1 as LGHNA and CDR2 as YSLEER. CDR3: CASTKEAGGGAKNIQYF. In DNA, the CDR3 is TGCGCCAGCACCAAAGAAGCGGGAGGGGGGGCCAAAAACATTCAGTACTTC.

This rearrangement joins TRBV14 to TRBJ1-2; D possibly corresponds to TRBD1 (6 bases). CDR1 is SGHDN, CDR2 FVKESK, per germline. V was trimmed by 1 base and J by 0 bases, leaving 15 bases between them. This CDR3 is built from 17 residues. CDR3 sequence reads: CASSQVGRGTANYGYTF. CDR3 nucleotides: TGTGCCAGCAGCCAAGTGGGCAGGGGCACAGCTAACTATGGCTACACCTTC.

The CDR3 nucleotides are TGCGCCAGCAGCTTGGACGCCGGGACTTATGCCTACGAGCAGTACTTC. Its translation: CASSLDAGTYAYEQYF. V gene TRBV5-1 combines with J gene TRBJ2-7; D perhaps matches TRBD2 (6 bases). Germline V CDR1 and CDR2: SGHRS, YFSETQ. The CDR3 spans 16 residues. The ends were cut back, 0 bases at V and 2 bases at J, with 15 bases in the middle.

The rearrangement links TRBV6-5 to TRBJ1-1, with D unresolved. The CDR3 is made up of 13 amino acids. With 4 bases removed from V and 4 bases from J, the gap between germline ends came to 10 bases. Germline V CDR1 and CDR2: MNHEY, SVGAGI. DNA for the CDR3: TGTGCCAGCAGTTTTGGCAGATCCACTGAAGCTTTCTTT. It yields the protein CASSFGRSTEAFF.

This chain links TRBV15 with TRBJ2-2; D possibly uses TRBD1 or TRBD2 (5 bases each). CDR3 length: 16 amino acids. The germline gives CDR1 LNHNV, CDR2 YYDKDF (reference sequence). Trimming removed 1 base at V and 8 bases at J, with 17 bases between. DNA for the CDR3: TGTGCCACCAGCAGAGCCACCGGGACCTCAGGAGGGGAGCTGTTTTTT. Protein sequence: CATSRATGTSGGELFF.

In the case of this clone: Different DNA sequences within this sample yield the same CDR3. V gene TRBV19 combines with J gene TRBJ1-1; weak D call: TRBD1 (5 bases). V lost 3 bases to trimming and J lost 1 base, with 9 bases between them. Germline-derived CDR1 and CDR2 are LNHDA and SQIVND (reference sequence). The CDR3 contains 14 residues. The CDR3 DNA reads TGTGCCAGTAGTATTGGGACGGGGAACACTGAAGCTTTCTTT. This encodes CASSIGTGNTEAFF.

This clone has more than one count but fewer than ten. The rearrangement joins TRBV30 to TRBJ1-1; unclear D gene. Germline CDR1 is GTSNPN and CDR2 is SVGIG (reference sequence). The CDR3 spans 14 residues. The V and J ends lost 1 base and 4 bases respectively, with 13 bases between them. The CDR3, as DNA: TGTGCCTGGAGTGCAACCCTTCGCGGCACTGAAGCTTTCTTT. Protein product: CAWSATLRGTEAFF.

The chain couples TRBV6-1 to TRBJ2-1, with 11 nucleotides matching TRBD1. CDR1 is MNHNS and CDR2 is SASEGT in the germline V gene. The CDR3 runs to 15 residues. The V segment lost 1 base and the J segment 7 bases; nucleotides outside the gene matches: 3. This chain's CDR3 is CASSEEGTGGNEQFF. The CDR3 DNA is TGTGCCAGCAGTGAAGAGGGGACAGGGGGTAATGAGCAGTTCTTC.

V usage is TRBV28 and J usage is TRBJ2-1, with TRBD2 as a possible D gene (5 bases). Trimming cost V 6 bases and J 5 bases, with 17 bases left between them. Per germline, CDR1 MDHEN and CDR2 SYDVKM. CDR3 length equals 15 residues. CDR3: CASSTLAALNNEQFF. CDR3 DNA sequence: TGTGCCAGCAGCACCCTAGCCGCGCTTAACAATGAGCAGTTCTTC.

This chain uses TRBV18 with TRBJ2-7, with D maybe TRBD2 (6 bases). The V end lost 3 bases, the J end lost 2 bases, and 20 bases lay between the germline ends. The CDR3 runs 17 residues. Germline V gene data show CDR1 as KGHSH and CDR2 as LQKENI. The CDR3 nucleotides read TGTGCCAGCTCACCTATTCGCGGGACGCCGCCCCCCTACGAGCAGTACTTC. It translates to CASSPIRGTPPPYEQYF.

The V and J genes are TRBV11-2 and TRBJ1-5, with no clear D. Trimming shortened V by 0 bases and J by 7 bases, and 4 bases separated the two germline ends. From germline, CDR1 is SGHAT and CDR2 FQNNGV. This CDR3 spans 12 amino acids. CDR3 bases: TGTGCCAGCAGCTTAGAGGGCCAGCCCCAGCATTTT. Translated: CASSLEGQPQHF. The entire variable domain, with the rest obtained from reference TRBV11-2 and TRBJ1-5, is as follows: EAGVAQSPRYKIIEKRQSVAFWCNPISGHATLYWYQQILGQGPKLLIQFQNNGVVDDSQLPKDRFSAERLKGVDSTLKIQPAKLEDSAVYLCASSLEGQPQHFGDGTRLSIL.

The rearrangement uses TRBV10-3 and TRBJ2-7, with 9 bases identical to TRBD1. The CDR3 loop spans 14 amino acids. Losses at the gene ends were 2 bases for V and 6 bases for J; bases not matched to a gene: 5. Germline V CDR1 and CDR2: ENHRY, SYGVKD. CDR3 residues: CAISEAGQGREQYF. The DNA for the CDR3 is TGTGCCATCAGTGAGGCTGGACAGGGGCGCGAGCAGTACTTC.

The gene calls are TRBV11-2 and TRBJ2-7, with TRBD1 matching 7 bases. V shed 4 bases, J shed 5 bases, and the junction held 11 bases outside the gene matches. CDR3 size: 15 residues. CDR1 and CDR2 from the germline V gene are SGHAT and FQNNGV. The CDR3 DNA reads as TGTGCCAGCAGCTCCGAGGGACAGTCTTATAACGAGCAGTACTTC. Translating it yields CASSSEGQSYNEQYF.

A remark on this clone: The CDR3 does not close with the conserved phenylalanine or tryptophan, likely indicating a read error. The V and J genes are TRBV6-6 and TRBJ1-1, with TRBD1 as a possible D gene (5 bases). The CDR3 runs 14 residues. Germline loops: CDR1 MNHNY, CDR2 SVGAGI (reference sequence). Deletions cut 4 bases from V and 3 bases from J, with 12 bases between. The CDR3 region has the DNA TGTGCCAGCAGTTCTGGGGGGGAGGACACTGAAGCTTTCCTT. This gives the protein CASSSGGEDTEAFL.

The CDR3 bases are TGTGCCAGCAGCCCGGACAGACTCTACAATGAGCAGTTCTTC. Amino acid sequence: CASSPDRLYNEQFF. V usage is TRBV7-2 and J usage is TRBJ2-1, with D perhaps TRBD1 (6 bases). V gave up 5 bases and J gave up 3 bases, with 11 bases separating them. The CDR3 contains 14 residues. Per germline, CDR1 SGHTA and CDR2 FQGNSA.

J is TRBJ2-7 and V is TRBV27, with D tentatively TRBD2 (6 bases). The CDR3 is 15 residues long. Germline CDR1 MNHEY, CDR2 SMNVEV (reference sequence). The V gene lost 3 bases and the J gene lost 3 bases, with 15 bases spanning the gap. CDR3 in amino acids: CASSLARDGGYEQYF. The CDR3 nucleotides are TGTGCCAGCAGTTTGGCGCGGGACGGTGGCTACGAGCAGTACTTC.

The chain has TRBV7-9 and TRBJ2-7, with D perhaps matching TRBD1 (6 bases). The germline CDR1 and CDR2 sequences are SEHNR and FQNEAQ (reference sequence). This CDR3 has 16 residues. V lost 5 bases and J lost 0, with 17 bases in between. CDR3 protein: CASSIDRQAFSYEQYF. The CDR3 DNA is TGTGCCAGCAGCATAGACAGACAGGCCTTCTCCTACGAGCAGTACTTC.

The chain carries TRBV14 and TRBJ2-7; 11 bases match TRBD1. The germline gives CDR1 SGHDN, CDR2 FVKESK. Losses at the gene ends were 1 base for V and 6 bases for J; bases not matched to a gene: 11. There are 17 residues in the CDR3. CDR3 sequence: CASSQGSWGDRGSEQYF. DNA of the CDR3: TGTGCCAGCAGCCAAGGCTCCTGGGGGGACAGGGGGTCCGAGCAGTACTTC.

The chain has TRBV4-1 and TRBJ2-1; TRBD2 aligns across 12 bases. Germline V gene lookup returns CDR1 MGHRA and CDR2 YSYEKL. The CDR3 sequence is 16 residues long. V lost 2 bases to trimming and J lost 7 bases; unmatched junction nucleotides: 6. CDR3 coding DNA: TGCGCCAGCAGCCAAACCCAAACTAGCGGGAGGAATGAGCAGTTCTTC. The encoded protein is CASSQTQTSGRNEQFF.

This clone was picked up one time. This sequence joins TRBV6-1 and TRBJ2-2; tentatively, D is TRBD1 (6 bases). Germline values: CDR1 MNHNS, CDR2 SASEGT. CDR3 length equals 18 residues. Trimming took off 2 bases at V and 4 bases at J, with 20 bases between the two ends. CDR3 sequence (DNA): TGTGCCAGCAGTGAATTCCTCCCGGGGACACCGGGCACCGGGGAGCTGTTTTTT. Protein sequence: CASSEFLPGTPGTGELFF.